The rows below give T cell receptor beta chains drawn from one sample of a study of T cell repertoires in cytomegalovirus infection. Using its own MiXCR run on the reads, TCRdb lists one record per CDR3 protein. The sample carries hundreds of thousands of distinct CDR3 sequences, around 32% recorded once. Sequencing was performed on PBMCs. The receptors here all came from a human donor in good health (CMV status not recorded). Some clones in this sample may be carry-over from other donors' samples. CDR3s include the opening cysteine and the closing phenylalanine or tryptophan. D genes are given only for firm matches. Size is omitted from some rows. Given values are once, few, many or a class for expanded clones.

clone_size | d_call | j_call | v_call | cdr3_aa | cdr3_nt
. | . | TRBJ1-2 | TRBV10-3 | CAISEVGTDGYTF | TGTGCCATCAGTGAAGTGGGGACTGACGGCTACACCTTC
. | . | TRBJ1-3 | TRBV20-1 | CSATPSDFSGNTIYF | TGCAGTGCTACCCCATCCGATTTCTCTGGAAACACCATATATTTT
. | TRBD1 | TRBJ2-1 | TRBV27 | CASSLSSGTGYNEQFF | TGTGCCAGCAGTTTATCTTCCGGGACAGGATACAATGAGCAGTTCTTC
few | . | TRBJ1-2 | TRBV7-9 | CASTPREGMGGYTF | TGTGCCAGCACCCCGAGAGAGGGAATGGGAGGCTACACCTTC
few | . | TRBJ2-2 | TRBV19 | CASSEHNTGELFF | TGTGCCAGTAGTGAACACAACACCGGGGAGCTGTTTTTT
. | TRBD1 | TRBJ1-1 | TRBV30 | CAWSVGQGTEAFF | TGTGCCTGGAGTGTGGGACAGGGGACTGAAGCTTTCTTT
few | . | TRBJ1-2 | TRBV19 | CASSIGANYGYTF | TGTGCCAGTAGTATAGGAGCTAACTATGGCTACACCTTC
few | . | TRBJ1-2 | TRBV12-3/TRBV12-4 | CASVLRGFGYTF | TGTGCCAGCGTCCTCCGGGGGTTCGGCTACACCTTC
many | TRBD1 | TRBJ1-2 | TRBV7-2 | CASSYDRDNGYTF | TGTGCCAGCAGCTACGACAGGGATAATGGCTACACCTTC
few | TRBD1 | TRBJ2-7 | TRBV7-9 | CASSTASLGQGAYEQYF | TGTGCCAGCAGCACCGCTTCACTGGGACAGGGGGCCTACGAGCAGTACTTC
. | TRBD2 | TRBJ2-3 | TRBV6-4 | CASSRLAGGQDTQYF | TGTGCCAGCAGCCGACTAGCGGGGGGGCAAGATACGCAGTATTTT
. | . | TRBJ1-6 | TRBV11-2 | CASSLGAPNSPLHF | TGTGCCAGCAGCTTAGGGGCCCCAAATTCACCCCTCCACTTT
many | TRBD2 | TRBJ2-7 | TRBV12-3/TRBV12-4 | CASKLAGSYEQYF | TGTGCCAGCAAGCTAGCGGGGTCCTACGAGCAGTACTTC
. | . | TRBJ1-5 | TRBV28 | CASTVGHSNQPQHF | TGTGCCAGCACCGTAGGGCATAGCAATCAGCCCCAGCATTTT
few | . | TRBJ1-4 | TRBV28 | CASSPVLAEKLFF | TGTGCCAGCAGCCCCGTCCTGGCTGAAAAACTGTTTTTT
. | . | TRBJ2-7 | TRBV19 | CASSVRGTDYEQYF | TGTGCCAGTAGTGTCCGGGGGACGGACTACGAGCAGTACTTC
many | TRBD1 | TRBJ1-2 | TRBV7-9 | CASSLGQAFFGYTF | TGTGCCAGCAGCTTGGGACAGGCATTCTTTGGCTACACCTTC
. | . | TRBJ2-2 | TRBV29-1 | CSVEANGDTTGELFF | TGCAGCGTTGAAGCAAATGGGGATACTACCGGGGAGCTGTTTTTT
once | . | TRBJ1-5 | TRBV19 | CASSTGRGGQPQHF | TGTGCCAGTAGTACCGGACGGGGGGGTCAGCCCCAGCATTTT
few | . | TRBJ1-2 | TRBV7-3 | CASSPEGGRAYGYTF | TGTGCCAGCAGCCCGGAGGGTGGGCGCGCCTATGGCTACACCTTC
. | . | TRBJ2-7 | TRBV19 | CASTSRDSYEQYF | TGTGCCAGTACCTCCCGGGACTCCTACGAGCAGTACTTC
few | TRBD1 | TRBJ2-1 | TRBV19 | CASSIEGDRYNNEQFF | TGTGCCAGTAGTATAGAGGGGGACAGATATAACAATGAGCAGTTCTTC
. | . | TRBJ1-5 | TRBV4-1 | CASSQDGQGYQPQHF | TGCGCCAGCAGCCAAGATGGGCAGGGCTATCAGCCCCAGCATTTT
few | . | TRBJ2-1 | TRBV6-2/TRBV6-3 | CASSYHRGEQFF | TGTGCCAGCAGTTATCATAGGGGTGAGCAGTTCTTC
many | . | TRBJ2-1 | TRBV7-2 | CASSFRGEQFF | TGTGCCAGCAGCTTCCGCGGGGAGCAGTTCTTC
. | . | TRBJ2-3 | TRBV11-2 | CASSLLGGCSTDTQYF | TGTGCAAGCAGCTTACTGGGCGGGTGTAGCACAGATACGCAGTATTTT
many | TRBD2 | TRBJ2-3 | TRBV7-3 | CASSATGTSSDTQYF | TGTGCCAGCAGCGCCACCGGGACTAGCTCAGATACGCAGTATTTT
. | TRBD2 | TRBJ2-2 | TRBV19 | CASYWRGTGELFF | TGTGCCAGCTACTGGCGGGGGACCGGGGAGCTGTTTTTT